This TCR beta chain originates from a study of T cell changes during pregnancy in multiple sclerosis. Germline lookup yields CDR1 LGHNA and CDR2 YSLEER. Trimming cost V 2 bases and J 4 bases, with 24 bases left between them. The CDR3 sequence is 18 residues long. TCRdb's table, derived via immunoSEQ multiplex PCR, lists solely in-frame clones and lacks some. The sample yields about 92,000 clones, 92% seen once. The chain uses TRBV4-3 and TRBJ2-7, with TRBD1 as a possible D gene (6 bases). Here the sequenced sample was peripheral blood, taken in the first trimester of pregnancy. This receptor was identified in a female donor with multiple sclerosis, enrolled in a pregnancy study. CDR3 protein: CASSQLAPGAGSIYEQYF. CDR3 sequence (DNA): TGCGCCAGCAGCCAACTAGCCCCAGGGGCAGGGTCGATTTACGAGCAGTACTTC.